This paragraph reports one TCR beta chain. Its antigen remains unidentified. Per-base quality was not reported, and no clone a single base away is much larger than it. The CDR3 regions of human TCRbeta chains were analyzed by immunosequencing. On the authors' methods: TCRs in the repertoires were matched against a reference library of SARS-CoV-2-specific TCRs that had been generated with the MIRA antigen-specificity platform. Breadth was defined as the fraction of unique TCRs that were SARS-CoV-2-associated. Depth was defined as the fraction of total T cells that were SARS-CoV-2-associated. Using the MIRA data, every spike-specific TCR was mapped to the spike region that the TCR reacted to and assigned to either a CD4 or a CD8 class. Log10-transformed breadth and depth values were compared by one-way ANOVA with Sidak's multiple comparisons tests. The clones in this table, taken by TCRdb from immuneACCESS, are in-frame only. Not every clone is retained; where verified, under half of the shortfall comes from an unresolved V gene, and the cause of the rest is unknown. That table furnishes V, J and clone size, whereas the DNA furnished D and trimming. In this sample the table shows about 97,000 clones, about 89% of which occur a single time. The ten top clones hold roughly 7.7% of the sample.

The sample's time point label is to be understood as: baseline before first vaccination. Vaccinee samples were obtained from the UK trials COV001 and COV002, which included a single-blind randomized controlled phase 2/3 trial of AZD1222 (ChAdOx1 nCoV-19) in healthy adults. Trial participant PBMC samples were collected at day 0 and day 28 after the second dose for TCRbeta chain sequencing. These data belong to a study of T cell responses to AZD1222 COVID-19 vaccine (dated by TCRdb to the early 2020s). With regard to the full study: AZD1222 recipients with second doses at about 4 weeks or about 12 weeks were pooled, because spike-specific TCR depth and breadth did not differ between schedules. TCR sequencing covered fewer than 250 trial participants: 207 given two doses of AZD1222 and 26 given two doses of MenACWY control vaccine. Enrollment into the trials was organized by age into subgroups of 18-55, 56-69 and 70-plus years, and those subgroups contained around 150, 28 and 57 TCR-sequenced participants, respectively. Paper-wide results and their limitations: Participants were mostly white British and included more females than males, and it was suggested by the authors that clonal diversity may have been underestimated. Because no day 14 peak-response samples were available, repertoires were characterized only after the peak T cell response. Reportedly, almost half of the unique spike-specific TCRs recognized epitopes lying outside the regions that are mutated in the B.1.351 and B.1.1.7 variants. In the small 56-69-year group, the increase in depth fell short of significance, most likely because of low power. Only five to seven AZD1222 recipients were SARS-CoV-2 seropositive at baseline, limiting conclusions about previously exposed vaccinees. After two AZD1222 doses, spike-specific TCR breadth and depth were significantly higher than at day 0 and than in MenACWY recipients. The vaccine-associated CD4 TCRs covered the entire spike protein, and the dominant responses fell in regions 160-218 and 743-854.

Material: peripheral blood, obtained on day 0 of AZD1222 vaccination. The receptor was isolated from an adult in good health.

The CDR3 here reads CASRPGPDYEQYF. The nucleotides read TGTGCCAGCAGGCCGGGGCCCGACTACGAGCAGTACTTC. In this chain, TRBV6-6 is recombined with TRBJ2-7; the D gene could be TRBD1 or TRBD2, each one agreeing over 5 bases. The cysteine opens and the phenylalanine closes a CDR3 of 13 amino acids. Only the CDR3 part of the read is kept: 39 bases, read in frame from the first base. CDR1 and CDR2, looked up from the germline V gene (reference sequence), are MNHNY and SVGAGI. V sheds 6 bases and J sheds 3 bases, leaving 12 bases between their ends.